The next 10 T cell receptor beta chains were all read from a single sample in a study of T-cell memory formation after mild COVID-19. TCRdb ran MiXCR on the 5' RACE reads and lists one entry per CDR3 protein. The sample lists roughly 320,000 distinct CDR3 sequences; 28% were seen once. The sequencing sample was made of PBMCs or a T cell subset sorted from them (not recorded which). The receptors stem from an adult woman who had mild COVID-19 (a few samples of this study predate the infection). Cell type and time point are not known.

This chain links TRBV6-5 with TRBJ2-7; 8 bases map to TRBD1. The CDR3 has 15 amino acids. From germline, CDR1 is MNHEY and CDR2 SVGAGI. V shed 5 bases and J 2 bases; nucleotides not matched to a gene: 8. CDR3 in DNA: TGTGCCAGCAGTGCGCCGGGACAGGCTCCCTACGAGCAGTACTTC. Translated, it gives CASSAPGQAPYEQYF.

This clonotype was counted between two and nine times. The rearrangement links TRBV20-1 to TRBJ2-1; D might be TRBD1 or TRBD2, each matching 5 bases. In germline, CDR1 is DFQATT, CDR2 SNEGSKA (reference sequence). CDR3 length: 12 amino acids. The V and J ends lost 6 bases and 6 bases respectively, with 12 bases between them. CDR3 region: CSARGTTNEQFF. CDR3 nucleotides: TGCAGTGCACGAGGGACGACCAATGAGCAGTTCTTC.

The chain couples TRBV20-1 to TRBJ2-7, with D uncertain. V was pared by 4 bases and J by 3 bases, with 10 bases between. The germline V gene encodes CDR1 DFQATT and CDR2 SNEGSKA (reference sequence). CDR3 length: 12 residues. The CDR3 sequence: CSATDQIYEQYF. Here the CDR3 DNA reads TGCAGTGCTACCGACCAGATCTACGAGCAGTACTTC.

This clonotype was detected many times. The V gene is TRBV19, the J gene TRBJ2-6; D possibly matches TRBD1 or TRBD2 (5 bases each). Trimming left V 4 bases short and J 0 bases short, with 10 bases between. This CDR3 is 16 amino acids long. Germline CDR1 and CDR2: LNHDA and SQIVND (reference sequence). The CDR3 protein is CASSRDGSSGANVLTF. The CDR3, as DNA: TGTGCCAGTAGTAGGGACGGCAGCTCTGGGGCCAACGTCCTGACTTTC.

The genes are TRBV12-3 or TRBV12-4 and TRBJ2-7, with 14 nucleotides matching TRBD2. This CDR3 is built from 15 residues. Germline trimming cut 6 bases from V and 7 bases from J; bases unmatched to any gene: 8. CDR3 DNA: TGTGCCAGCAGCTGGGGACTAGCGGGAGTGAGGGAGCAGTACTTC. Encoded protein: CASSWGLAGVREQYF.

This clonotype was seen repeatedly, ten times or more. V is TRBV5-1 and J is TRBJ2-7, with no clear D. The germline CDR1 and CDR2 sequences are SGHRS and YFSETQ. V lost 0 bases, J lost 2 bases, and 9 bases lay in between. The CDR3 covers 14 residues. The CDR3 DNA follows: TGCGCCAGCAGCTTGGCGGGTAGAACCTACGAGCAGTACTTC. The encoded protein is CASSLAGRTYEQYF.

This clonotype is medium-sized. The V call is TRBV7-9, the J call TRBJ2-3; D is undetermined. This CDR3 has 16 amino acids. The germline V gene has CDR1 SEHNR and CDR2 FQNEAQ (reference sequence). Trimming shortened V by 7 bases and J by 2 bases, and 19 bases separated the two germline ends. CDR3 sequence: CASTLVQGSPTDTQYF. The CDR3 DNA follows: TGTGCCAGCACCCTAGTCCAAGGGTCCCCCACAGATACGCAGTATTTT. Using reference TRBV7-9 and TRBJ2-3 for the parts outside the CDR3, the full variable domain is DTGVSQNPRHKITKRGQNVTFRCDPISEHNRLYWYRQTLGQGPEFLTYFQNEAQLEKSRLLSDRFSAERPKGSFSTLEIQRTEQGDSAMYLCASTLVQGSPTDTQYFGPGTRLTVL.

V gene TRBV28 combines with J gene TRBJ2-5; 10 positions agree with TRBD1. The germline V gene has CDR1 MDHEN and CDR2 SYDVKM. J lost 6 bases, V lost 4 bases, and 11 bases had no gene match. This CDR3 is built from 16 residues. In nucleotides, the CDR3 is TGTGCCAGCAGTTCTTTCGGGACAGGGGAGGGAAAGACCCAGTACTTC. Its translation is CASSSFGTGEGKTQYF.

This clonotype turned up a few times. The genes are TRBV5-6 and TRBJ2-6; a possible D gene is TRBD1 (6 bases). V was pared by 4 bases and J by 1 base, with 9 bases between. CDR3 length equals 15 residues. Germline CDR1 is SGHDT and CDR2 is YYEEEE. The CDR3 nucleotides read TGTGCCAGCAGCAAACAGGGTTCTGGGGCCAACGTCCTGACTTTC. Translating gives CASSKQGSGANVLTF.

The table lists this clonotype with a count of one. This chain connects TRBV4-1 to TRBJ1-2, with D uncertain. Trimming left V 5 bases short and J 1 base short, with 11 bases between. Germline-derived CDR1 and CDR2 are MGHRA and YSYEKL. The length of the CDR3 is 14 residues. The CDR3 is CASSYAEYNYGYTF. In DNA, the CDR3 is TGCGCCAGCAGCTACGCGGAGTATAACTATGGCTACACCTTC.